The clone carrying this TCR beta chain was seen just once. Its antigen is currently unknown. This entry belongs to a study of T cell responses to AZD1222 COVID-19 vaccine. Study-wide findings and caveats: Among the donors, most were white British and more were female, and clonal diversity was possibly underestimated.

The protocol was immunoSEQ multiplex PCR, while the TCRdb copy is restricted to in-frame clones and leaves out a portion. The profile covers about 120,000 clones, with about nine tenths appearing a single time and 2% to 3% taken by the ten largest. This sample comprised peripheral blood, obtained 28 days after the second AZD1222 dose. The sequence was collected from an adult who received the AZD1222 COVID-19 vaccine.

The CDR3 reads CASSQDTGATEAFF. CDR3 sequence (DNA): TGTGCCAGCAGCCAAGACACGGGGGCGACTGAAGCTTTCTTT. V and J are TRBV14 and TRBJ1-1; possible D gene TRBD1, 6 bases. Trimming cost V 0 bases and J 5 bases, with 10 bases left between them. Per the germline V gene, CDR1 is SGHDN and CDR2 is FVKESK. The CDR3 is made up of 14 amino acids. Using reference TRBV14 and TRBJ1-1 for the parts outside the CDR3, the full variable domain is EAGVTQFPSHSVIEKGQTVTLRCDPISGHDNLYWYRRVMGKEIKFLLHFVKESKQDESGMPNNRFLAERTGGTYSTLKVQPAELEDSGVYFCASSQDTGATEAFFGQGTRLTVV.